This TCR beta chain was obtained from a study of cytomegalovirus exposure and HLA in healthy donors. Overall study results and limits: The study recorded 150 to 200 TCR beta chains that were cytomegalovirus-associated.

This CDR3 region has 14 residues. CDR1 WNHNN and CDR2 SYGVQD come from the germline V gene (reference sequence). V dropped 4 bases and J dropped 6; count of bases not matched to a gene: 4. Clones were read by immunoSEQ multiplex PCR, and TCRdb kept only the in-frame ones, dropping some. The sample consists of roughly 270,000 clones, approximately 87% of them appearing once. About this clone: Its cognate antigen is unknown.

The gene calls are TRBV10-1 and TRBJ2-3; 10 bases are a match to TRBD2. Sequencing was done on a sample of PBMCs. This receptor was obtained from a woman younger than 35 in good health and CMV-seronegative. CDR3 coding DNA: TGCGCCAGCAGTGGAGGACTAGCGGACGATACGCAGTATTTT. This codes for CASSGGLADDTQYF.